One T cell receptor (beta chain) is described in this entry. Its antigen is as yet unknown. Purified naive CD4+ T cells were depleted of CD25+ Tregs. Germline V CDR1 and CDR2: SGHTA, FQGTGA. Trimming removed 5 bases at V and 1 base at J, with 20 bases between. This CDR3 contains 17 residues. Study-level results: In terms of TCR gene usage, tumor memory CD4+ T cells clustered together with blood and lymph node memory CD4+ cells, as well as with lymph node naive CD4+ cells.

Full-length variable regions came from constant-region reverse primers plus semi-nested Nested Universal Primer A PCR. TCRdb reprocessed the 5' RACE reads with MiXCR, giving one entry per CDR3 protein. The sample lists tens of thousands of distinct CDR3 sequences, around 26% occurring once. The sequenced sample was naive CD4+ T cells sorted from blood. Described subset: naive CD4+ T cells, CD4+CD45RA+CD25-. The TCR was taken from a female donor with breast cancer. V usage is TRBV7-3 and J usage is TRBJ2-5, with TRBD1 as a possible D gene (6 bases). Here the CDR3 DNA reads TGTGCCAGCAGCGTCGGAGCCAGGGGCCCCTCCCAAGAGACCCAGTACTTC. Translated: CASSVGARGPSQETQYF.